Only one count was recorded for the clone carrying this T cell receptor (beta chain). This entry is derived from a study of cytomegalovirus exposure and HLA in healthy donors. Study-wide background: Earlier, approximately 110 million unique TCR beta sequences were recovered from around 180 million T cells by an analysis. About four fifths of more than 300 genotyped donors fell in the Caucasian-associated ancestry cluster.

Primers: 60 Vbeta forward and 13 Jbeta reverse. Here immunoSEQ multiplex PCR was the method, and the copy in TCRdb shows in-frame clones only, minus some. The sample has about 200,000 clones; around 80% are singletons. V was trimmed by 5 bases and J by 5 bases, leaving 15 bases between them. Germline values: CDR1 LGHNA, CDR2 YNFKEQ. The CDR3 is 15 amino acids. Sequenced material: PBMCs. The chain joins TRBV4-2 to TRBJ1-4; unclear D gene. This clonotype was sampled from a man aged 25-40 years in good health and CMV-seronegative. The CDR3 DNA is TGTGCCAGCAGCTCCCGGGCCCGAGGGAATGAAAAACTGTTTTTT. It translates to CASSSRARGNEKLFF.